The rows below give T cell receptor beta chains drawn from one sample of a study of blood T cell repertoires in COVID-19. Method: immunoSEQ multiplex PCR; TCRdb's copy keeps in-frame clones and lacks some. Of approximately 120,000 clones in the sample, approximately 88% are singletons; the top ten hold 7.6%. The sample consisted of peripheral blood. The receptors stem from a man aged 45-60 years with acute or convalescent COVID-19. CDR3s include the opening cysteine and the closing phenylalanine or tryptophan. Each record gives: clone size, V gene, D gene, J gene, CDR3 protein, CDR3 DNA. D genes are given only for firm matches. Expanded clones get a size class; other rows say once, few or many, or leave the size out.

>NA|TRBV7-2|NA|TRBJ2-1
CASSLYSYNEQFF
TGTGCCAGCAGCCTGTACTCCTACAATGAGCAGTTCTTC
>NA|TRBV11-2|NA|TRBJ1-4
CASSASAGGEKLFF
TGTGCCAGCAGCGCCTCTGCGGGGGGTGAAAAACTGTTTTTT
>NA|TRBV10-1|TRBD1|TRBJ2-7
CASSYTGTGQGEQYF
TGCGCCAGCAGCTATACCGGGACAGGGCAAGGCGAGCAGTACTTC
>NA|TRBV11-2|NA|TRBJ1-2
CASRQPGQLNYGYTF
TGTGCCAGCAGACAACCGGGACAACTTAACTATGGCTACACCTTC
>NA|TRBV11-3|NA|TRBJ1-2
CASSPSDSAYGYTF
TGTGCCAGCAGCCCCTCGGACAGCGCCTATGGCTACACCTTC
>NA|TRBV6-2/TRBV6-3|TRBD2|TRBJ2-7
CASSYSSSGRPFSYEQYF
TGTGCCAGCAGTTACTCGTCTAGCGGGAGGCCCTTCTCCTACGAGCAGTACTTC
>NA|TRBV18|TRBD2|TRBJ2-7
CASSPRSGGPDEQYF
TGTGCCAGCTCACCACGCTCGGGAGGGCCTGACGAGCAGTACTTC
>NA|TRBV27|NA|TRBJ1-2
CASSFSALSSGYTF
TGTGCCAGCAGTTTTAGCGCCCTCTCGTCGGGCTACACCTTC
>NA|TRBV18|NA|TRBJ2-1
CASSPPSSSYNEQFF
TGTGCCAGCTCACCACCGTCTTCCTCCTACAATGAGCAGTTCTTC
>NA|TRBV18|NA|TRBJ2-7
CASSPLKTGSYEQYF
TGTGCCAGCTCACCACTAAAGACAGGCTCCTACGAGCAGTACTTC
>once|TRBV13|TRBD2|TRBJ2-3
CASSQRTSGRDTQYF
TGTGCCAGCAGCCAACGGACTAGCGGTAGGGATACGCAGTATTTT
>NA|TRBV2|NA|TRBJ2-5
CASARGALETQYF
TGTGCCAGCGCCCGGGGGGCGTTGGAGACCCAGTACTTC
>NA|TRBV10-3|NA|TRBJ1-5
CAISADRGLSNQPQHF
TGTGCCATCAGTGCGGATCGGGGTTTATCCAATCAGCCCCAGCATTTT
>NA|TRBV2|TRBD2|TRBJ2-2
CASISGRGTGELFF
TGTGCCAGCATAAGCGGGAGGGGCACCGGGGAGCTGTTTTTT
>NA|TRBV7-2|NA|TRBJ2-3
CASSYFGRAGMYF
TGTGCCAGCAGCTACTTCGGACGGGCCGGGATGTATTTT
>once|TRBV24-1|TRBD2|TRBJ2-1
CATSDQSGLGVFF
TGTGCCACCAGTGATCAATCGGGACTAGGTGTTTTCTTC
>NA|TRBV27|TRBD1|TRBJ1-2
CASRPGTGGWYGYTF
TGTGCCAGCAGGCCCGGGACAGGGGGTTGGTATGGCTACACCTTC
>NA|TRBV7-9|NA|TRBJ2-7
CASSRSGFGLSEQYF
TGTGCCAGCAGCCGGTCGGGTTTCGGCCTCTCCGAGCAGTACTTC
>NA|TRBV7-9|NA|TRBJ2-3
CASSLVETLSTDTQYF
TGTGCCAGCAGCTTAGTGGAGACCCTTAGCACAGATACGCAGTATTTT
>NA|TRBV7-9|TRBD2|TRBJ2-1
CASSLARAGGTYNEQFF
TGTGCCAGCAGCTTAGCGCGGGCGGGAGGGACTTACAATGAGCAGTTCTTC
>NA|TRBV5-5|TRBD1|TRBJ1-3
CASRFGQGPNTIYF
TGTGCCAGCAGGTTCGGACAGGGACCAAACACCATATATTTT
>NA|TRBV24-1|NA|TRBJ1-1
CATRGQNTEAFF
TGTGCCACCAGAGGACAGAACACTGAAGCTTTCTTT
>NA|TRBV6-1|NA|TRBJ1-2
CASSEQGNYGYTF
TGTGCCAGCAGTGAACAGGGAAACTATGGCTACACCTTC
>NA|TRBV2|NA|TRBJ1-4
CASSEFQRYNEKLFF
TGTGCCAGCAGTGAATTTCAACGGTACAATGAAAAACTGTTTTTT
>NA|TRBV2|TRBD1|TRBJ1-1
CASGDSENTEAFF
TGTGCCAGCGGGGACAGTGAGAACACTGAAGCTTTCTTT
>NA|TRBV11-3|NA|TRBJ2-3
CASSLEHWDTQYF
TGTGCCAGCAGCTTAGAACATTGGGATACGCAGTATTTT
>NA|TRBV7-2|NA|TRBJ1-2
CASSLVPGGSYGYTF
TGTGCCAGCAGCTTAGTTCCAGGTGGGAGCTATGGCTACACCTTC
>few|TRBV7-2|NA|TRBJ2-7
CASSISGTPVYEQYF
TGTGCCAGCAGTATTTCTGGGACACCTGTCTACGAGCAGTACTTC
>NA|TRBV24-1|NA|TRBJ1-1
CATSRVDGTEAFF
TGTGCCACCAGCAGGGTGGACGGCACTGAAGCTTTCTTT
>NA|TRBV6-2/TRBV6-3|TRBD1|TRBJ2-7
CASSSRQGNSYEQYF
TGTGCCAGCAGTTCGAGACAGGGTAACTCCTACGAGCAGTACTTC
>NA|TRBV7-8|TRBD2|TRBJ2-7
CASSFWGGSSYEQYF
TGTGCCAGCAGCTTTTGGGGGGGAAGCTCCTACGAGCAGTACTTC
>NA|TRBV6-5|TRBD1|TRBJ2-3
CASGLGQRSTDTQYF
TGTGCCAGTGGCCTGGGACAGAGAAGCACAGATACGCAGTATTTT
>NA|TRBV18|TRBD2|TRBJ2-3
CASSAQLAGADTQYF
TGTGCCAGCTCAGCCCAACTAGCGGGAGCAGATACGCAGTATTTT
>NA|TRBV4-2|TRBD2|TRBJ2-1
CASSLAGAGGQFF
TGTGCCAGCAGCTTAGCGGGAGCGGGGGGGCAGTTCTTC
>few|TRBV13|NA|TRBJ1-6
CASSFRGSSYNSPLHF
TGTGCCAGCAGCTTCCGCGGAAGCTCCTATAATTCACCCCTCCACTTT
>NA|TRBV19|TRBD2|TRBJ2-1
CASSATSGRSSYNEQFF
TGTGCCAGTAGTGCCACTAGCGGCAGGAGCTCCTACAATGAGCAGTTCTTC
>few|TRBV9|NA|TRBJ2-1
CASSVLPGGGYNEQFF
TGTGCCAGCAGCGTCCTCCCAGGAGGCGGTTACAATGAGCAGTTCTTC
>NA|TRBV3-1/TRBV3-2|NA|TRBJ1-1
CASKEGGTEAFF
TGTGCCAGCAAAGAGGGCGGCACTGAAGCTTTCTTT
>NA|TRBV7-9|NA|TRBJ1-2
CASSSTYRDNYGYTF
TGTGCCAGCAGCTCGACCTACAGGGATAACTATGGCTACACCTTC
>NA|TRBV5-4|TRBD1|TRBJ2-5
CASSSPRDRDQETQYF
TGTGCCAGCAGCTCTCCCCGGGACAGGGACCAAGAGACCCAGTACTTC
>NA|TRBV3-1/TRBV3-2|NA|TRBJ1-2
CASSQGRVDNYGYTF
TGTGCCAGCAGCCAAGGGAGGGTAGATAACTATGGCTACACCTTC
>NA|TRBV12-5|NA|TRBJ2-7
CASSPRETSYEQYF
TGTGCTAGCTCCCCCCGGGAGACTTCCTACGAGCAGTACTTC
>NA|TRBV7-8|TRBD1|TRBJ1-1
CASSLGDRAEAFF
TGTGCCAGCAGCTTGGGGGACAGAGCTGAAGCTTTCTTT
>NA|TRBV6-2/TRBV6-3|NA|TRBJ2-4
CASSYGAGWDLDIQYF
TGTGCCAGCAGTTACGGGGCGGGATGGGACCTCGACATTCAGTACTTC
>NA|TRBV7-6|NA|TRBJ2-5
CASSSRGETQYF
TGTGCCAGCAGCTCTCGCGGGGAGACCCAGTACTTC
>NA|TRBV29-1|NA|TRBJ1-4
CSVRATNEKLFF
TGCAGCGTCCGTGCAACTAATGAAAAACTGTTTTTT
>NA|TRBV7-9|NA|TRBJ1-6
CASSYTGPTSPLHF
TGTGCCAGCAGCTACACAGGGCCTACTTCACCCCTCCACTTT
>NA|TRBV28|TRBD1|TRBJ1-5
CASSRTGGFSNQPQHF
TGTGCCAGCAGTCGGACAGGGGGATTTAGCAATCAGCCCCAGCATTTT
>NA|TRBV4-3|NA|TRBJ1-2
CASSQDEGRQVFGYTF
TGCGCCAGCAGCCAAGATGAAGGTAGACAGGTCTTCGGCTACACCTTC